The entry below describes one T cell receptor (beta chain). This sample is part of a study of blood T cell repertoires in COVID-19. Study background: Whether acute or convalescent, the COVID-19 samples came from the United States, Italy and Spain. T cells, B-cell-depleted T cells, or PBMCs provided the cDNA or gDNA that served as material.

Per the authors' pipeline: Reference gene primer amplification yielded estimated nucleated cell counts. Data came from immunoSEQ multiplex PCR; TCRdb stores just in-frame clones and leaves some out. V and J calls and clone size follow that table, whereas D and trimming were derived from the DNA. The data contain a few hundred thousand clones, roughly 87% of them seen just once; the ten biggest clones take up just under 0.8%. The sequenced sample was peripheral blood. This TCR was recovered from a woman aged 25 to 39 with acute or convalescent COVID-19.

The CDR3 here is CATSDRDREHMNTEAFF. The CDR3 DNA is TGTGCCACCAGTGACCGGGACAGGGAACACATGAACACTGAAGCTTTCTTT. J is TRBJ1-1 and V is TRBV24-1, with 9 bases fitting TRBD1. J lost 0 bases, V lost 4 bases, and 8 bases had no gene match. This CDR3 contains 17 residues. The germline CDR1 and CDR2 sequences are KGHDR and SFDVKD.